The clone carrying this T cell receptor (beta chain) was seen a handful of times. The antigen is undetermined. Germline CDR1 is SEHNR and CDR2 is FQNEAQ (reference sequence). The CDR3 consists of 12 residues. Between the trimmed V and J ends, which lost 4 bases and 2 bases, there was a span of 4 bases. The data were obtained in a study of response to subunit inactivated influenza vaccine. Whole-study results and caveats: Few additional T cells are recruited per seasonal influenza vaccination, authors suggested.

TCRdb ran MiXCR on the RT-PCR reads and lists one entry per CDR3 protein. The profile shows 300,000 to 350,000 distinct CDR3 sequences, around a fifth of them singletons. The sequence came from a man between 50 and 70 years old who received an inactivated influenza vaccine. The chain links TRBV7-9 to TRBJ2-3, with D unclear. The material sequenced was PBMCs from blood, taken 21 months after vaccination. The CDR3 sequence: CASSSFTDTQYF. The CDR3 DNA follows: TGTGCCAGCAGCTCATTCACAGATACGCAGTATTTT.